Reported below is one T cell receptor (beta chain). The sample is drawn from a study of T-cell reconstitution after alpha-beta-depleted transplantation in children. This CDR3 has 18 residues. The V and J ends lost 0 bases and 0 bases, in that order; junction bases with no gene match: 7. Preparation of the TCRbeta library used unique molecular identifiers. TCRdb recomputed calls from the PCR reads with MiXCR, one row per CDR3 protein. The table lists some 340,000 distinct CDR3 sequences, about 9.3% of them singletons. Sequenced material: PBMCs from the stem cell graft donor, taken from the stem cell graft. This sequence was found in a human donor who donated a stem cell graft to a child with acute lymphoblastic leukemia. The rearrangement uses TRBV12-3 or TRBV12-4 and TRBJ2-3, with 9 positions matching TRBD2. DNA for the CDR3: TGTGCCAGCAGTTTAGCAAAGACTAGCGGAACTAGCACAGATACGCAGTATTTT. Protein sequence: CASSLAKTSGTSTDTQYF.